These T cell receptor beta chains were read from a single sample in a study of T-cell reconstitution after alpha-beta-depleted transplantation in children. MiXCR was run by TCRdb on the PCR reads, yielding one entry per CDR3 protein. This sample yields 530,000 or so distinct CDR3 sequences, of which about a quarter are seen a single time; 36% belongs to the top ten. This specimen was PBMCs, taken before TCRalphabeta/CD19-depleted stem cell transplant. These receptors originate from a boy in the first two years of life with Wiskott-Aldrich syndrome, due to receive a stem cell transplant. CDR3s include the opening cysteine and the closing phenylalanine or tryptophan. Fields, in order: D gene, J gene, V gene, clone size, CDR3 DNA, CDR3 protein. The D gene is left open where the match is weak. Some rows have no size entry. The others give once, few or many, or a class for an expanded clone.

d_call: TRBD2; j_call: TRBJ2-1; v_call: TRBV5-1; clone_size: few; cdr3_nt: TGCGCCAGCAGCTTGGGACTAGCAGACAGAAGCTCCTACAATGAGCAGTTCTTC; cdr3_aa: CASSLGLADRSSYNEQFF
d_call: .; j_call: TRBJ2-5; v_call: TRBV20-1; clone_size: .; cdr3_nt: TGCAGTGCTAGATCTGGCAGAGGAGGGCAAGAGACCCAGTACTTC; cdr3_aa: CSARSGRGGQETQYF
d_call: .; j_call: TRBJ1-3; v_call: TRBV6-5; clone_size: .; cdr3_nt: TGTGCCAGCAGTTACTCAGGGACCTCTGGAAACACCATATATTTT; cdr3_aa: CASSYSGTSGNTIYF
d_call: .; j_call: TRBJ2-3; v_call: TRBV5-1; clone_size: few; cdr3_nt: TGCGCCAGCAGCTTGTATAGTGGAAGCACAGATACGCAGTATTTT; cdr3_aa: CASSLYSGSTDTQYF
d_call: TRBD2; j_call: TRBJ2-7; v_call: TRBV5-1; clone_size: .; cdr3_nt: TGCGCCAGCAGCTCGGGACTAGCGGGAAACAACTACGAGCAGTACTTC; cdr3_aa: CASSSGLAGNNYEQYF
d_call: TRBD1; j_call: TRBJ2-2; v_call: TRBV5-8; clone_size: few; cdr3_nt: TGTGCCAGCAGCTCCCCGACAGGGAATTATCCCGGGGAGCTGTTTTTT; cdr3_aa: CASSSPTGNYPGELFF
d_call: .; j_call: TRBJ1-2; v_call: TRBV28; clone_size: few; cdr3_nt: TGTGCCAGCAGTATACTAGACGGCTTCAGAAGCGGCTACACCTTC; cdr3_aa: CASSILDGFRSGYTF
d_call: TRBD2; j_call: TRBJ2-1; v_call: TRBV5-1; clone_size: .; cdr3_nt: TGCGCCAGCAGCCGTAGCGGGTTCTACAATGAGCAGTTCTTC; cdr3_aa: CASSRSGFYNEQFF
d_call: .; j_call: TRBJ2-1; v_call: TRBV12-3/TRBV12-4; clone_size: few; cdr3_nt: TGTGCCAGCAGTCGCGTAGCCTACAATGAGCAGTTCTTC; cdr3_aa: CASSRVAYNEQFF
d_call: TRBD2; j_call: TRBJ2-5; v_call: TRBV29-1; clone_size: .; cdr3_nt: TGCAGCGTTGCCCCACGGGGGGGCACAGAGACCCAGTACTTC; cdr3_aa: CSVAPRGGTETQYF
d_call: .; j_call: TRBJ2-3; v_call: TRBV19; clone_size: many; cdr3_nt: TGTGCCAGTAGTAGCGGGACTGGCACAGATACGCAGTATTTT; cdr3_aa: CASSSGTGTDTQYF
d_call: .; j_call: TRBJ2-2; v_call: TRBV25-1; clone_size: .; cdr3_nt: TGTGCCAGCAGTTTTGGCCAGTACGGGGAGCTGTTTTTT; cdr3_aa: CASSFGQYGELFF
d_call: .; j_call: TRBJ2-3; v_call: TRBV21-1; clone_size: few; cdr3_nt: TGTGCCAGCAGCAAAGAGGAAGCTCAGGGGCGTCCAGATACGCAGTATTTT; cdr3_aa: CASSKEEAQGRPDTQYF
d_call: .; j_call: TRBJ2-7; v_call: TRBV5-1; clone_size: .; cdr3_nt: TGCGCCAGCAGCTTGGAGGTGGGCACCGTCTACGAGCAGTACTTC; cdr3_aa: CASSLEVGTVYEQYF
d_call: TRBD1; j_call: TRBJ1-1; v_call: TRBV5-1; clone_size: few; cdr3_nt: TGCGCCAGCAGCTTAAATACAGGGGGTACTGAAGCTTTCTTT; cdr3_aa: CASSLNTGGTEAFF
d_call: TRBD2; j_call: TRBJ2-1; v_call: TRBV18; clone_size: few; cdr3_nt: TGTGCCAGCCGGACTAGCGGCCCCTACAATGAGCAGTTCTTC; cdr3_aa: CASRTSGPYNEQFF
d_call: .; j_call: TRBJ1-6; v_call: TRBV4-1; clone_size: .; cdr3_nt: TGCGCCAGCAGCCCAGGATGGGGTTCACCCCTCCACTTT; cdr3_aa: CASSPGWGSPLHF
d_call: .; j_call: TRBJ2-5; v_call: TRBV5-1; clone_size: few; cdr3_nt: TGCGCCAGCAGCTCCCCGCAGGGACCCCAAGAGACCCAGTACTTC; cdr3_aa: CASSSPQGPQETQYF
d_call: .; j_call: TRBJ1-1; v_call: TRBV5-1; clone_size: few; cdr3_nt: TGCGCCAGCAGCTACAGGGTGGGTAGTGACACTGAAGCTTTCTTT; cdr3_aa: CASSYRVGSDTEAFF
d_call: TRBD1; j_call: TRBJ1-2; v_call: TRBV20-1; clone_size: .; cdr3_nt: TGCAGTGCTAGAGCAACCCCGGGACAGGGGAACTATGGCTACACCTTC; cdr3_aa: CSARATPGQGNYGYTF
d_call: .; j_call: TRBJ1-1; v_call: TRBV18; clone_size: few; cdr3_nt: TGTGCCAGCTCAAGACAGCAAAACACTGAAGCTTTCTTT; cdr3_aa: CASSRQQNTEAFF
d_call: .; j_call: TRBJ2-1; v_call: TRBV27; clone_size: .; cdr3_nt: TGTGGCAGCAGACCAACCAGGGTTCTCTTCTACAATGAGCAGTTCTTC; cdr3_aa: CGSRPTRVLFYNEQFF
d_call: .; j_call: TRBJ2-5; v_call: TRBV27; clone_size: .; cdr3_nt: TGTGCCAGCAGAACCTGGGGTCAGGGCAGAGAGACCCAGTACTTC; cdr3_aa: CASRTWGQGRETQYF
d_call: TRBD2; j_call: TRBJ2-1; v_call: TRBV5-1; clone_size: few; cdr3_nt: TGCGCCAGCAGCTTGAGGCTCGTGGGAGGGCCTGTCAATGAGCAGTTCTTC; cdr3_aa: CASSLRLVGGPVNEQFF
d_call: TRBD2; j_call: TRBJ2-3; v_call: TRBV20-1; clone_size: .; cdr3_nt: TGCAGTGCTAGATACTATGTAGCGGGAGTGAGGGCAGATACGCAGTATTTT; cdr3_aa: CSARYYVAGVRADTQYF
d_call: .; j_call: TRBJ1-2; v_call: TRBV20-1; clone_size: few; cdr3_nt: TGCAGTGCCGCCCTATTTCCTGGCTACACCTTC; cdr3_aa: CSAALFPGYTF
d_call: TRBD1; j_call: TRBJ2-5; v_call: TRBV20-1; clone_size: .; cdr3_nt: TGCAGTGCTAACCGGGACAGGGGGCCTGAGACCCAGTACTTC; cdr3_aa: CSANRDRGPETQYF
d_call: TRBD2; j_call: TRBJ2-7; v_call: TRBV4-1; clone_size: .; cdr3_nt: TGCGCCAGCAGGAGGGAGGTGGGAGGGTACGAGCAGTACTTC; cdr3_aa: CASRREVGGYEQYF
d_call: TRBD2; j_call: TRBJ2-7; v_call: TRBV20-1; clone_size: .; cdr3_nt: TGCAGTGCAGAAGGACTAGCTGAATACTACGAGCAGTACTTC; cdr3_aa: CSAEGLAEYYEQYF
d_call: TRBD1; j_call: TRBJ2-5; v_call: TRBV20-1; clone_size: few; cdr3_nt: TGCAGTGCTAACTCAGGGGGTGAAGAGACCCAGTACTTC; cdr3_aa: CSANSGGEETQYF
d_call: .; j_call: TRBJ2-2; v_call: TRBV24-1; clone_size: .; cdr3_nt: TGTGCCACCAGTCGGGGGTCGAACACCGGGGAGCTGTTTTTT; cdr3_aa: CATSRGSNTGELFF
d_call: TRBD2; j_call: TRBJ2-1; v_call: TRBV5-1; clone_size: .; cdr3_nt: TGCGCCAGCAGCTTTAGGACTAGCGGGAGCCCTACTACCTACAATGAGCAGTTCTTC; cdr3_aa: CASSFRTSGSPTTYNEQFF
d_call: .; j_call: TRBJ2-5; v_call: TRBV5-1; clone_size: many; cdr3_nt: TGCGCCAGCAGCTTTGGATCTCAAGAGACCCAGTACTTC; cdr3_aa: CASSFGSQETQYF
d_call: .; j_call: TRBJ2-2; v_call: TRBV18; clone_size: few; cdr3_nt: TGTGCCAGCTCACCGTTGCCCGGAAACACCGGGGAGCTGTTTTTT; cdr3_aa: CASSPLPGNTGELFF
d_call: TRBD2; j_call: TRBJ2-1; v_call: TRBV5-1; clone_size: few; cdr3_nt: TGCGCCAGCAGCTTGCCAAAGACTAGCGGGAGTCTCAATGAGCAGTTCTTC; cdr3_aa: CASSLPKTSGSLNEQFF
d_call: TRBD2; j_call: TRBJ2-1; v_call: TRBV7-3; clone_size: few; cdr3_nt: TGTGCCAGCAGCTTAGACGGGACTAGATACAATGAGCAGTTCTTC; cdr3_aa: CASSLDGTRYNEQFF
d_call: TRBD2; j_call: TRBJ2-1; v_call: TRBV12-3/TRBV12-4; clone_size: .; cdr3_nt: TGTGCCAGCGAGGGCCAAGCGGGGGAGATGCCTGAGCAGTTCTTC; cdr3_aa: CASEGQAGEMPEQFF
d_call: TRBD2; j_call: TRBJ2-1; v_call: TRBV24-1; clone_size: .; cdr3_nt: TGTGCCACCAGTGATGCCCGACTAGCGGGCGGGGGAAATGAGCAGTTCTTC; cdr3_aa: CATSDARLAGGGNEQFF
d_call: .; j_call: TRBJ2-2; v_call: TRBV9; clone_size: few; cdr3_nt: TGTGCCAGCAGCGTAGGGTTCTCACTCAGCACCGGGGAGCTGTTTTTT; cdr3_aa: CASSVGFSLSTGELFF
d_call: .; j_call: TRBJ2-5; v_call: TRBV20-1; clone_size: .; cdr3_nt: TGCAGTATATCGGGAGTGGAGACCCAGTACTTC; cdr3_aa: CSISGVETQYF
d_call: TRBD1; j_call: TRBJ1-6; v_call: TRBV5-1; clone_size: few; cdr3_nt: TGCGCCAGCAGCTACCGACAGGGGGGCGGTAATTCACCCCTCCACTTT; cdr3_aa: CASSYRQGGGNSPLHF
d_call: .; j_call: TRBJ2-7; v_call: TRBV25-1; clone_size: .; cdr3_nt: TGTGCCAGCAGTGCCCCAGGGGTCTTTAGGTGGGAGCAGTACTTC; cdr3_aa: CASSAPGVFRWEQYF